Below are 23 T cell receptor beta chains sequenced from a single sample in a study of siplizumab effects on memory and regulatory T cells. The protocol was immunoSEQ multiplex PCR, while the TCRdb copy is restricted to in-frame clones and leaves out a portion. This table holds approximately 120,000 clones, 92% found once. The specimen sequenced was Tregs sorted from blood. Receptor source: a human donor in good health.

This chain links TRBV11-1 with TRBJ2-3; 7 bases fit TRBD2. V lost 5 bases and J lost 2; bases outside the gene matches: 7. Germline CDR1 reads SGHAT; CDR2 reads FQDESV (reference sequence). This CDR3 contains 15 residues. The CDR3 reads CASSQTSYFTDTQYF. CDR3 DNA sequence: TGTGCCAGCAGCCAGACTAGCTACTTCACAGATACGCAGTATTTT.

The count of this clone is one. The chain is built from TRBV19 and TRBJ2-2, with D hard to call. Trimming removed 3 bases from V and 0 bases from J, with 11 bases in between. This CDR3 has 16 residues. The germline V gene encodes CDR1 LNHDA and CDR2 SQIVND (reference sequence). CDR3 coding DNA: TGTGCCAGTAGTATGCGGCCCCCTCCGAACACCGGGGAGCTGTTTTTT. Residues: CASSMRPPPNTGELFF.

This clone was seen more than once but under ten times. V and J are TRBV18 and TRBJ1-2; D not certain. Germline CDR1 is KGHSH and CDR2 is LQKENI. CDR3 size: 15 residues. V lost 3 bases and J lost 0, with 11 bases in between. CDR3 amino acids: CASSPFTEANYGYTF. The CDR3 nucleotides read TGTGCCAGCTCACCGTTCACAGAGGCTAACTATGGCTACACCTTC.

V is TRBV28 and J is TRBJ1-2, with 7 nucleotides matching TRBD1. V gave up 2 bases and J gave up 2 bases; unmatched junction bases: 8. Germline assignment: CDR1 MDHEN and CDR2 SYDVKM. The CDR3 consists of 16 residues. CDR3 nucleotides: TGTGCCAGCAGTTTACTCCGGGACAGAAGGAACTATGGCTACACCTTC. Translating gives CASSLLRDRRNYGYTF.

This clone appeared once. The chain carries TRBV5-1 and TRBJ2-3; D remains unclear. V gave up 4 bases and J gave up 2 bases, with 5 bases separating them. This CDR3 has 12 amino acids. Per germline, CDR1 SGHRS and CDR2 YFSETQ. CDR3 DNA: TGCGCCAGCAGCCAAAACACAGATACGCAGTATTTT. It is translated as CASSQNTDTQYF.

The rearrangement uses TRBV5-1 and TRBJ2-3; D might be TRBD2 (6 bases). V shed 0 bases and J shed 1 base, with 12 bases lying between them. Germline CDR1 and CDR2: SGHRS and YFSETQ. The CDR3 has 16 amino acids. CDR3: CASSLAGRGGTDTQYF. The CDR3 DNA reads TGCGCCAGCAGCTTGGCGGGGCGGGGTGGCACAGATACGCAGTATTTT.

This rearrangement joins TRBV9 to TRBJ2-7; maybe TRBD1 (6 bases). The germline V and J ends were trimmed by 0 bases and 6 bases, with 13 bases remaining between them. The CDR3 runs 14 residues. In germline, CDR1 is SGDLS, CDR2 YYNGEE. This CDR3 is CASSVEGPRGEQYF. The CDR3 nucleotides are TGTGCCAGCAGCGTAGAGGGCCCCAGGGGCGAGCAGTACTTC.

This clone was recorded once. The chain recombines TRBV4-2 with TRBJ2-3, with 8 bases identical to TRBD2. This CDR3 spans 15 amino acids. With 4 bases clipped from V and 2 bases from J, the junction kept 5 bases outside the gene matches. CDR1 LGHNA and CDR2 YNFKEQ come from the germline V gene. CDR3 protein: CASSRDSGTTDTQYF. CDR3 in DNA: TGTGCCAGCAGCCGGGATAGCGGGACCACAGATACGCAGTATTTT.

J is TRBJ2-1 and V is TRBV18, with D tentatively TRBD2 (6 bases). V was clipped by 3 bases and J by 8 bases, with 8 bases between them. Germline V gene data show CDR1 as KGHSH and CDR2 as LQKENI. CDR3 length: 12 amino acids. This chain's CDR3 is CASSPTRDEQFF. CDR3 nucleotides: TGTGCCAGCTCACCGACTAGGGATGAGCAGTTCTTC.

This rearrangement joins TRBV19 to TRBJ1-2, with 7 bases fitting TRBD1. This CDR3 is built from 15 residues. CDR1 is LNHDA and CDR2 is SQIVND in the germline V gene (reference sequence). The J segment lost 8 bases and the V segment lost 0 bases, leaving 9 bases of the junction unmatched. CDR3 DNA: TGTGCCAGTAGTATAGATCGTAGGCAGGGGGTCGGCTACACCTTC. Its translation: CASSIDRRQGVGYTF.

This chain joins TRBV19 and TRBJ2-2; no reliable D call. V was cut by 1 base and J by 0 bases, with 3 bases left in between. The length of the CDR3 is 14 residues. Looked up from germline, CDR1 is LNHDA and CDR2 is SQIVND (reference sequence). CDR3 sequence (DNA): TGTGCCAGTAGTATAGGTGCGAACACCGGGGAGCTGTTTTTT. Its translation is CASSIGANTGELFF.

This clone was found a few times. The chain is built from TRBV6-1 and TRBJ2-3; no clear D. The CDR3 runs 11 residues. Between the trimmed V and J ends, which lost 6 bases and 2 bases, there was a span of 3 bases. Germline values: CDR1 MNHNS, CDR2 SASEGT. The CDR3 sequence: CASSVTDTQYF. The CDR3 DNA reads TGTGCCAGCAGCGTCACAGATACGCAGTATTTT.

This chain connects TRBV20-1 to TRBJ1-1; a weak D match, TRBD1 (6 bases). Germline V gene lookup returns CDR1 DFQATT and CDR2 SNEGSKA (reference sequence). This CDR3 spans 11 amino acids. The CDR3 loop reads CKLTGSTEAFF. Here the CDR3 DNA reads TGCAAATTGACAGGTTCTACTGAAGCTTTCTTT.

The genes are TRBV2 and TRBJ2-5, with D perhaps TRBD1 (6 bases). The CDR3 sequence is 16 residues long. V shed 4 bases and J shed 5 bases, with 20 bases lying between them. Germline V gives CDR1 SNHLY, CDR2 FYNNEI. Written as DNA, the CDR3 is TGTGCCAGCAGTGGTTGGGGCGGCAGGGGAGTGGAGACCCAGTACTTC. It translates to CASSGWGGRGVETQYF. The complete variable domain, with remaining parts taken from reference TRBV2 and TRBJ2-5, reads EPEVTQTPSHQVTQMGQEVILRCVPISNHLYFYWYRQILGQKVEFLVSFYNNEISEKSEIFDDQFSVERPDGSNFTLKIRSTKLEDSAMYFCASSGWGGRGVETQYFGPGTRLLVL.

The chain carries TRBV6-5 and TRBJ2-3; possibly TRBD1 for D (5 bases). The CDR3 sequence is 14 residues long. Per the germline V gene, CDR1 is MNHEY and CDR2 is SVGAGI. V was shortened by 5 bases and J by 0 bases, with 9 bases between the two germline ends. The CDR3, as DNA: TGTGCCAGCAGTCGTGGGGCAAGCACAGATACGCAGTATTTT. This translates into CASSRGASTDTQYF.

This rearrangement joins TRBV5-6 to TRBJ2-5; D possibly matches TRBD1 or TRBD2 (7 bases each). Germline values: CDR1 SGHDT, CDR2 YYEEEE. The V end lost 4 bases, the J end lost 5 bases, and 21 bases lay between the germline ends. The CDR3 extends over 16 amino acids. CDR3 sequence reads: CASSPAGRGPLETQYF. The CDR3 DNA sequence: TGTGCCAGCAGCCCGGCGGGGAGGGGGCCTTTGGAGACCCAGTACTTC.

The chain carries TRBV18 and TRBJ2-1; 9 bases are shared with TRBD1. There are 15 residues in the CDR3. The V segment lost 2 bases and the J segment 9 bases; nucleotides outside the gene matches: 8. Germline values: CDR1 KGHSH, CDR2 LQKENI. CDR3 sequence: CASSPMGQGETEQFF. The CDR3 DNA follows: TGTGCCAGCTCACCAATGGGACAGGGAGAGACTGAGCAGTTCTTC.

CDR3: CAISESVRTEAFF. DNA for the CDR3: TGTGCCATCAGTGAGTCGGTGCGCACTGAAGCTTTCTTT. This rearrangement joins TRBV10-3 to TRBJ1-1, with D unclear. The CDR3 sequence is 13 residues long. Trimming left V 0 bases short and J 4 bases short, with 6 bases between. Per the germline V gene, CDR1 is ENHRY and CDR2 is SYGVKD.

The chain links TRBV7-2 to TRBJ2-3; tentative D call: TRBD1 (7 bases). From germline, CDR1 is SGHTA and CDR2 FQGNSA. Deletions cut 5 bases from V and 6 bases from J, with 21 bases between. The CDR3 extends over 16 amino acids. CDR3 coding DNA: TGTGCCAGCAGCCCACAGGGGTGGACTATGAGGGATACGCAGTATTTT. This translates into CASSPQGWTMRDTQYF.

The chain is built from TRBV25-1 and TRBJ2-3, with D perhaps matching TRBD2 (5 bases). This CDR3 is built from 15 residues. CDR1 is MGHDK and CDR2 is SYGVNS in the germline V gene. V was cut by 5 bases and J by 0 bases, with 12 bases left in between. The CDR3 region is CASSSLAPSTDTQYF. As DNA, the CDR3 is TGTGCCAGCAGTAGTCTAGCCCCTAGCACAGATACGCAGTATTTT.

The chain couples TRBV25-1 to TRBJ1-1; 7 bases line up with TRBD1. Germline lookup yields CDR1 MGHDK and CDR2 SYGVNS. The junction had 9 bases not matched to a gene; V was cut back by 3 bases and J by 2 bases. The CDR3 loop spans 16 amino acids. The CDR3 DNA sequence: TGTGCCAGCAGTGACCCCCACAGGGGCGCCAACACTGAAGCTTTCTTT. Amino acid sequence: CASSDPHRGANTEAFF.

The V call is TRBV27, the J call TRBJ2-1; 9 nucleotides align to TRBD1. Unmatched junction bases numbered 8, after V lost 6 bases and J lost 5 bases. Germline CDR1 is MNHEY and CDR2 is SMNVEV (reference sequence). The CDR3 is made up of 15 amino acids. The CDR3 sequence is CASSLTGGDNNEQFF. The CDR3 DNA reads TGTGCCAGCAGCCTTACAGGGGGCGACAACAATGAGCAGTTCTTC.

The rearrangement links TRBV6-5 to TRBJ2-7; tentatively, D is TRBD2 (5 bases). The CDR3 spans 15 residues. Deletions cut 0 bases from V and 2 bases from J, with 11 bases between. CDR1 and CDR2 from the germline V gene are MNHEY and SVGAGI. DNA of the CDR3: TGTGCCAGCAGTTACTCCGGGAAGGGCGCCTACGAGCAGTACTTC. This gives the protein CASSYSGKGAYEQYF.